This record covers a single T cell receptor (beta chain). This specimen comes from a study of blood T cell repertoires in COVID-19. Study-wide context: From the United States, Italy and Spain came samples of acute and convalescent COVID-19. From T cells, B-cell-depleted T cells, or PBMCs came the material, which was cDNA or gDNA.

Trimming removed 5 bases from V and 2 bases from J, with 8 bases in between. Germline V lookup: CDR1 LGHDT, CDR2 YNNKEL (reference sequence). This CDR3 has 13 residues. In the original workflow: Reference gene primers were amplified, and this amplification served to estimate nucleated cell counts. Profiling relied on immunoSEQ multiplex PCR, and the TCRdb table lists in-frame clones only, not all of them. V, J and clone size derive from that table, while D and trimming were established from the DNA sequence. The sample has about 57,000 clones, around 76% seen once. V gene TRBV3-1 (or the pseudogene TRBV3-2) combines with J gene TRBJ2-3; no firm D call. This clonotype was sampled from a woman between 55 and 75 years old with acute or convalescent COVID-19. Material for sequencing was peripheral blood. CDR3 in DNA: TGTGCCAGCAGCTTGACAAACACAGATACGCAGTATTTT. This translates into CASSLTNTDTQYF.